This note documents a single T cell receptor (beta chain) sequence. What it recognizes is unknown. The sample originates from a study of T-cell memory formation after mild COVID-19. About the study: Clusters of TCRs were largely donor specific.

V was pared by 0 bases and J by 3 bases, with 9 bases between. CDR3 length equals 15 residues. Germline V gene sequence: CDR1 ENHRY, CDR2 SYGVKD. One entry per CDR3 protein, called by TCRdb with MiXCR from the 5' RACE reads. The table has fewer than 700,000 distinct CDR3 sequences, less than 25% seen once; the top ten hold roughly 8.3%. General observations from the study: Memory from before infection featured some responding clones, which suggests cross-reactive memory joined.

This TCR derives from an adult woman who had mild COVID-19 (a few samples of this study predate the infection). Cell type and time point are not known. The chain carries TRBV10-3 and TRBJ1-5; no clear D gene. Sequencing used PBMCs or a T cell subset sorted from them (not recorded which). This CDR3 is CAISESGQNNQPQHF. Written as DNA, the CDR3 is TGTGCCATCAGTGAGTCTGGTCAGAACAATCAGCCCCAGCATTTT.